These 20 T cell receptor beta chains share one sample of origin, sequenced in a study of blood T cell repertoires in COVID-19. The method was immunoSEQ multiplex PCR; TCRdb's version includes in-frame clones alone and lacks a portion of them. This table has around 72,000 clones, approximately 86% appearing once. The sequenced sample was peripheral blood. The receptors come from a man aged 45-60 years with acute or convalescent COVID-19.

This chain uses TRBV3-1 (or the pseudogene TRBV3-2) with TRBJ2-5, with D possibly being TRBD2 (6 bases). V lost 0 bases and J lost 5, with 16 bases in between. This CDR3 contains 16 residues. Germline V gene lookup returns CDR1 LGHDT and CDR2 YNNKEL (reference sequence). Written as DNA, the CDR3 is TGTGCCAGCAGCCAAGATATCCGACTAGATGTCGAGACCCAGTACTTC. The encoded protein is CASSQDIRLDVETQYF.

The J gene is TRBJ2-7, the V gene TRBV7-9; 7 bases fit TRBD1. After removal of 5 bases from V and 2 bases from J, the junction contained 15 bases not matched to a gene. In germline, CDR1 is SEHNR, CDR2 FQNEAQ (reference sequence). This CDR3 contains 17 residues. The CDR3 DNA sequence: TGTGCCAGCAGCCTCCGGGACAGAGCTTATCCCCCCTACGAGCAGTACTTC. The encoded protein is CASSLRDRAYPPYEQYF.

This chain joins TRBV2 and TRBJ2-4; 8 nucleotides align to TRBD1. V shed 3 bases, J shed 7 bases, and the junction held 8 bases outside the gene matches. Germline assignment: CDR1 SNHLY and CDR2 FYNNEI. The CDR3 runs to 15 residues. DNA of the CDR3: TGTGCCAGCAGTGACGCACAGGGGGATTGGAACATTCAGTACTTC. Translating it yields CASSDAQGDWNIQYF.

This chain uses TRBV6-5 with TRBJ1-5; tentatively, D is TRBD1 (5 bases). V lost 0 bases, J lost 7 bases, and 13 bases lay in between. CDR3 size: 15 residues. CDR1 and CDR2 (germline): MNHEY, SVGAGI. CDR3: CASSYSRTGGQPQHF. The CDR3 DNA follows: TGTGCCAGCAGTTACTCGAGAACAGGTGGGCAGCCCCAGCATTTT.

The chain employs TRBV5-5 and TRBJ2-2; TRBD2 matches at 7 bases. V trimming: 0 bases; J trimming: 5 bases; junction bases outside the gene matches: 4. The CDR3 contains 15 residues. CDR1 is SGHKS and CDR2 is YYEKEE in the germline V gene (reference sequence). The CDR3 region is CASSLGRGRTGELFF. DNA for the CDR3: TGTGCCAGCAGCTTGGGGCGGGGGAGGACCGGGGAGCTGTTTTTT.

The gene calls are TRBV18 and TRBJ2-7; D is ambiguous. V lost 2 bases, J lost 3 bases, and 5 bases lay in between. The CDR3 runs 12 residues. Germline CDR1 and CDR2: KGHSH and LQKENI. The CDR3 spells CASSPDIYEQYF. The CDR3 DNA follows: TGTGCCAGCTCACCAGACATCTACGAGCAGTACTTC.

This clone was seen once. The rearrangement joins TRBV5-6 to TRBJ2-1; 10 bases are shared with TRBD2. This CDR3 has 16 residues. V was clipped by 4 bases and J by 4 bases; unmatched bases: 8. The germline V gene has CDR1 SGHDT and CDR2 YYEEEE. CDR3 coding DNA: TGTGCCAGCAGCCGCATTGTACTAGCGGGGTACAATGAGCAGTTCTTC. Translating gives CASSRIVLAGYNEQFF.

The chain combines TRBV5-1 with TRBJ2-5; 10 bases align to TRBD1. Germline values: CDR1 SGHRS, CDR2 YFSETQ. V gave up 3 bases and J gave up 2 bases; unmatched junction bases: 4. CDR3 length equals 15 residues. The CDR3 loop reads CASSSGTGDQETQYF. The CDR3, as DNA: TGCGCCAGCAGCTCCGGGACAGGGGATCAAGAGACCCAGTACTTC.

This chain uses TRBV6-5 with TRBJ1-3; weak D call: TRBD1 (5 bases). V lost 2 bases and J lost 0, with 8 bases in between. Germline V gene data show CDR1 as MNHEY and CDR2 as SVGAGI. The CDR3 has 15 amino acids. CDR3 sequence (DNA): TGTGCCAGCAGTTACGGGGGGATCTCTGGAAACACCATATATTTT. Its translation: CASSYGGISGNTIYF.

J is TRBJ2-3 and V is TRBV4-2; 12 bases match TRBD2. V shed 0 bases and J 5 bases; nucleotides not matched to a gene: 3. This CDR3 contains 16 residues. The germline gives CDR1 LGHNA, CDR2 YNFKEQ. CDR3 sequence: CASSQEKTSGGDTQYF. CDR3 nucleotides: TGTGCCAGCAGCCAAGAGAAGACTAGCGGGGGAGATACGCAGTATTTT.

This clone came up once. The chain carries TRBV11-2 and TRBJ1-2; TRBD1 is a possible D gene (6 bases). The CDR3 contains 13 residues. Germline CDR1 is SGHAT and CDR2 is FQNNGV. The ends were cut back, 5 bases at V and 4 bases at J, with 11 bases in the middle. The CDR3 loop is CASSPADSYGYTF. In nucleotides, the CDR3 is TGTGCCAGCAGCCCGGCGGACAGCTATGGCTACACCTTC.

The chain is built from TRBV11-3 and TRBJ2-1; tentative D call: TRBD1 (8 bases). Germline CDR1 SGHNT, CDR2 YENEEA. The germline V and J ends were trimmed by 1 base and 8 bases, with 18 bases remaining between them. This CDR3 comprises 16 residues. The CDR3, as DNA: TGTGCCAGCAGCTTAGGCGGACAGGGAGGGTTCGATGAGCAGTTCTTC. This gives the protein CASSLGGQGGFDEQFF.

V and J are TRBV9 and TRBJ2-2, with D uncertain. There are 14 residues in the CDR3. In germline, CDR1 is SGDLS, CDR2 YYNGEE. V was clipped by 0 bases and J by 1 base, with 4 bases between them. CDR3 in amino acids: CASSVAGNTGELFF. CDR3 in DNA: TGTGCCAGCAGCGTAGCAGGGAACACCGGGGAGCTGTTTTTT.

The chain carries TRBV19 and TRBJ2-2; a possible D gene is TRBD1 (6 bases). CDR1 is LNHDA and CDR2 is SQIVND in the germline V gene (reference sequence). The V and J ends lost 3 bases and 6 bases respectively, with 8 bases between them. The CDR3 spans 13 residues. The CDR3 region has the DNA TGTGCCAGTAGTATTTCAGGGGCCGGGGAGCTGTTTTTT. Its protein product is CASSISGAGELFF.

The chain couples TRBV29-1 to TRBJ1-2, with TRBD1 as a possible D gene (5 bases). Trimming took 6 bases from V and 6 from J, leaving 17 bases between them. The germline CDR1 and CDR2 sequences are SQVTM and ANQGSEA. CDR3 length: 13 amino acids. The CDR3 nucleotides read TGCAGCGTCCAAGCCAGGGAGGTAGATGGCTACACCTTC. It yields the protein CSVQAREVDGYTF.

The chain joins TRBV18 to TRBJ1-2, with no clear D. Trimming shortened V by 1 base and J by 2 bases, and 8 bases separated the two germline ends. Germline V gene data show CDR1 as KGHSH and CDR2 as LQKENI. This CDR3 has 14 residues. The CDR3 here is CASSPLSKNYGYTF. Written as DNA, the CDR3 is TGTGCCAGCTCACCACTGAGTAAGAACTATGGCTACACCTTC. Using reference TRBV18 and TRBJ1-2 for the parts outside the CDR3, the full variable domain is NAGVMQNPRHLVRRRGQEARLRCSPMKGHSHVYWYRQLPEEGLKFMVYLQKENIIDESGMPKERFSAEFPKEGPSILRIQQVVRGDSAAYFCASSPLSKNYGYTFGSGTRLTVV.

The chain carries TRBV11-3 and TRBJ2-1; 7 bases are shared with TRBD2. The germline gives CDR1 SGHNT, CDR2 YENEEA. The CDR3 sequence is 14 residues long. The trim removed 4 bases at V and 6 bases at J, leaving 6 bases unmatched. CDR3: CASSSEAGSNEQFF. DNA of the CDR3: TGTGCCAGCAGCTCCGAAGCGGGGTCCAATGAGCAGTTCTTC.

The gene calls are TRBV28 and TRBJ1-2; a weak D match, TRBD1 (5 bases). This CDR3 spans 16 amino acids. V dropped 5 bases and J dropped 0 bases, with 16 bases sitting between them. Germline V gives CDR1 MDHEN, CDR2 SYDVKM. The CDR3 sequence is CASSPGGSGSNYGYTF. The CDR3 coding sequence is TGTGCCAGCAGTCCCGGGGGGTCTGGGTCTAACTATGGCTACACCTTC.

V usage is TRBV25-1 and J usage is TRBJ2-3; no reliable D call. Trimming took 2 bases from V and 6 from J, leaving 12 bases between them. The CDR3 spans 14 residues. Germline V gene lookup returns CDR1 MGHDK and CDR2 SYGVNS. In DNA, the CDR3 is TGTGCCAGCAGTGAAATAAGCGCTGGTGATACGCAGTATTTT. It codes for CASSEISAGDTQYF.

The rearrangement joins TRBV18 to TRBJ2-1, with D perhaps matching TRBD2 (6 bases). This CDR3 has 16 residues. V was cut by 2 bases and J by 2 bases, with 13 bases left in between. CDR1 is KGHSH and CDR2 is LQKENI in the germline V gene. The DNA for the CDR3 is TGTGCCAGCTCACCAACCGGGACTGGGACCTACAATGAGCAGTTCTTC. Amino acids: CASSPTGTGTYNEQFF.